The sequence of this T cell receptor beta chain was determined in a study of brain T cells in children with intractable seizures. Stated time point: blood from clinic visit 5 months post-surgery; TSC patient then seizure free. Assay used: immunoSEQ multiplex PCR; TCRdb lists only in-frame clones, some missing. Of about 340,000 clones listed, 93% are singletons. The sequenced sample was peripheral blood, obtained roughly 5 months after surgery. The sequence was collected from a boy under three years old with tuberous sclerosis and intractable seizures.

CDR3 protein: CASSIHDILYGYTF. CDR3 DNA sequence: TGTGCCAGTAGTATTCATGATATCCTGTATGGCTACACCTTC. The rearrangement links TRBV19 to TRBJ1-2; no definite D call. V lost 3 bases to trimming and J lost 5 bases, with 13 bases between them. The germline V gene has CDR1 LNHDA and CDR2 SQIVND (reference sequence). This CDR3 is built from 14 residues.